The subject of this entry is one TCR beta chain. The source of the sample is a study of blood T cell repertoires in COVID-19. Study-level information: Samples taken during acute and convalescent COVID-19 were collected in the United States, Italy and Spain.

Per germline, CDR1 MNHEY and CDR2 SVGEGT. The CDR3 length is 15 residues. The J segment lost 0 bases and the V segment lost 5 bases, leaving 6 bases of the junction unmatched. As processed by the authors: Amplification from reference gene primers served as the basis for estimated nucleated cell counts. Method: immunoSEQ multiplex PCR; TCRdb's copy keeps in-frame clones and lacks some. V and J calls plus clone size are reproduced from that table; the DNA served to infer D and trimming. Of approximately 140,000 clones in the sample, 85% to 90% were seen once. This receptor was obtained from a woman between 40 and 50 years old with acute or convalescent COVID-19. The sequenced sample consisted of peripheral blood. This sequence joins TRBV6-2 or TRBV6-3 and TRBJ1-1; TRBD1 agrees at 7 bases. The chain's CDR3 is CASSKPRGMNTEAFF. DNA of the CDR3: TGTGCCAGCAGTAAGCCCAGGGGGATGAACACTGAAGCTTTCTTT.